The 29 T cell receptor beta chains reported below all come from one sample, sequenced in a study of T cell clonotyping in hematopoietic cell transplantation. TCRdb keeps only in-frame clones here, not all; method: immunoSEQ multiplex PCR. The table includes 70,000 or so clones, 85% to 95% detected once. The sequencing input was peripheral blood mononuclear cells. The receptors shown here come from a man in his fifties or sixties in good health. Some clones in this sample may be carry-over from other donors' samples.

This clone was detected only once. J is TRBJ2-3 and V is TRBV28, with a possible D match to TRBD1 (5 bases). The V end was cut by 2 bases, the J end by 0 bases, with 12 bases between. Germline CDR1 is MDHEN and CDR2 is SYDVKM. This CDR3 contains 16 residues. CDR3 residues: CASSLVVTGSTDTQYF. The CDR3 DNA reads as TGTGCCAGCAGTTTAGTTGTAACAGGTAGCACAGATACGCAGTATTTT.

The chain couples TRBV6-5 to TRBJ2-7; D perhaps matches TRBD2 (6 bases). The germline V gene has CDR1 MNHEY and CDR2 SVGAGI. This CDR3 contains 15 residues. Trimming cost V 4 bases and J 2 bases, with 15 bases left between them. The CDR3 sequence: CASSSTPAGTYEQYF. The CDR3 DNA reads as TGTGCCAGCAGTTCCACCCCAGCGGGCACCTACGAGCAGTACTTC.

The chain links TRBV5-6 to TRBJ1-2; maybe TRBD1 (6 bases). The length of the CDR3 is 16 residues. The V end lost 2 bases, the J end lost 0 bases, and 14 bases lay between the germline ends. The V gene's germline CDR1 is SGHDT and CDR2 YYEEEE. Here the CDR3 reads CASSFKPGHPNYGYTF. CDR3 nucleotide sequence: TGTGCCAGCAGCTTTAAACCGGGACACCCTAACTATGGCTACACCTTC.

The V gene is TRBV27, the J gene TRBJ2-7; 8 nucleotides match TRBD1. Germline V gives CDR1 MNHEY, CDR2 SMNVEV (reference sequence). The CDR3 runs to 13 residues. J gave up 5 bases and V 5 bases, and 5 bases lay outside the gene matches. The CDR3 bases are TGTGCCAGCAGTCCACAGACAGGGGACGAGCAGTACTTC. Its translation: CASSPQTGDEQYF.

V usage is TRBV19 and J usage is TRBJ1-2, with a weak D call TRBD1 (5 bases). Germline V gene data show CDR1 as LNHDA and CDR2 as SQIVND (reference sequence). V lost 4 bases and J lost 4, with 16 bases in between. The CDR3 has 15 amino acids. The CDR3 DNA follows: TGTGCCAGTAGTAAGACGGACACAGTGGGCTATGGCTACACCTTC. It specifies CASSKTDTVGYGYTF. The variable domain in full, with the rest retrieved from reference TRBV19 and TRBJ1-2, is DGGITQSPKYLFRKEGQNVTLSCEQNLNHDAMYWYRQDPGQGLRLIYYSQIVNDFQKGDIAEGYSVSREKKESFPLTVTSAQKNPTAFYLCASSKTDTVGYGYTFGSGTRLTVV.

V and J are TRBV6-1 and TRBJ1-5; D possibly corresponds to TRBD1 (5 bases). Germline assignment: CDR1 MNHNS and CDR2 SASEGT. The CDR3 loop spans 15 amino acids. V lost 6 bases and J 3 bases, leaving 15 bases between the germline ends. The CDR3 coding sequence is TGTGCCAGCAGCCACTTGGGAGGGGTCAATCAGCCCCAGCATTTT. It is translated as CASSHLGGVNQPQHF.

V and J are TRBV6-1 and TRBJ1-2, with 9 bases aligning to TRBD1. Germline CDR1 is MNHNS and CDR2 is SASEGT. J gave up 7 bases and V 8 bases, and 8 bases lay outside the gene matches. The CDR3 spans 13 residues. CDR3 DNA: TGTGCCAGCCAAACACAGGGGGCGCTTGGCTACACCTTC. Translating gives CASQTQGALGYTF.

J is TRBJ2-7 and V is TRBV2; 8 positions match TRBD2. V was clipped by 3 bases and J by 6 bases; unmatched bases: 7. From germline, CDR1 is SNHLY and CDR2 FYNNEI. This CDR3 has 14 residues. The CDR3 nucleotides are TGTGCCAGCAGTGATCGGGGGGGCCGGGGCGAGCAGTACTTC. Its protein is CASSDRGGRGEQYF.

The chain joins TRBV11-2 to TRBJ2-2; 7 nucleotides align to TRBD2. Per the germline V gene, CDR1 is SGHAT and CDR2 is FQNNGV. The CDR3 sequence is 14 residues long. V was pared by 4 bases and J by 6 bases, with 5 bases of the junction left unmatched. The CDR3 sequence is CASSWTSGPGELFF. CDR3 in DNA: TGTGCCAGCAGCTGGACTAGTGGGCCCGGGGAGCTGTTTTTT.

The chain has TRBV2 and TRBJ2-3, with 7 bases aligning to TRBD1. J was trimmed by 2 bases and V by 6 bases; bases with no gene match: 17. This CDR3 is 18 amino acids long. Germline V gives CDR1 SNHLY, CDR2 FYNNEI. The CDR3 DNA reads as TGTGCCAGCAGCCTCAACGACAGGGTCGGAATTTTCACAGATACGCAGTATTTT. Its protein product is CASSLNDRVGIFTDTQYF.

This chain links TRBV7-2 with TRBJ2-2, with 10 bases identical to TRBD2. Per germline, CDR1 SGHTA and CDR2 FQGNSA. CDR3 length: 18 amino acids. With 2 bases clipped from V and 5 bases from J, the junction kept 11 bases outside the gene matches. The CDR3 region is CASSLWLSGGDGTGELFF. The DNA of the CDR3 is TGTGCCAGCAGCTTATGGCTAAGCGGGGGGGATGGGACCGGGGAGCTGTTTTTT.

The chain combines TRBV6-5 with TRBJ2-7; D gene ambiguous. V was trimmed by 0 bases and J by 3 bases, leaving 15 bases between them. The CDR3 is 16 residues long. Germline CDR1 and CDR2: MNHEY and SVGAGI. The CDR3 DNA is TGTGCCAGCAGTTACTCCCTGGGGTTCCGTTTCTACGAGCAGTACTTC. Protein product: CASSYSLGFRFYEQYF.

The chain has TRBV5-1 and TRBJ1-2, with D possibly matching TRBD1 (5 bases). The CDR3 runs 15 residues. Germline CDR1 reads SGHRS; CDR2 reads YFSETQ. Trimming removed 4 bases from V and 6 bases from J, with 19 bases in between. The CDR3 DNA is TGCGCCAGCAGCCCTTCTGGGGGTAGTGAGAATGGCTACACCTTC. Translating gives CASSPSGGSENGYTF.

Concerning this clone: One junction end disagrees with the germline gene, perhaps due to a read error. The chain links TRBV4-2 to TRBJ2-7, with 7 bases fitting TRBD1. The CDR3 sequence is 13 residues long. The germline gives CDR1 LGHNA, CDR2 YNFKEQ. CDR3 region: CASSPLHDRELYF. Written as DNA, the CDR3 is TGTGCCAGCAGCCCCTTACATGACAGGGAGCTGTACTTC.

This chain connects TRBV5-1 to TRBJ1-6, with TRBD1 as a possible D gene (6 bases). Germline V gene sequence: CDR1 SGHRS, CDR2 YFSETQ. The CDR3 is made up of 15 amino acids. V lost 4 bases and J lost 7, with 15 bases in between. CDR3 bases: TGCGCCAGCAGCCTGCGCGGACAGCAGAATTCACCCCTCCACTTT. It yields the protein CASSLRGQQNSPLHF.

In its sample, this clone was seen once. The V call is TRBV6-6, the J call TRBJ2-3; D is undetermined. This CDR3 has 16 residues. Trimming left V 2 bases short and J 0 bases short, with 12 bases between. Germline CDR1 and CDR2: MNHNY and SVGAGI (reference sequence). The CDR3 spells CASSYGTMTSTDTQYF. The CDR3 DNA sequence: TGTGCCAGCAGTTACGGAACAATGACTAGCACAGATACGCAGTATTTT.

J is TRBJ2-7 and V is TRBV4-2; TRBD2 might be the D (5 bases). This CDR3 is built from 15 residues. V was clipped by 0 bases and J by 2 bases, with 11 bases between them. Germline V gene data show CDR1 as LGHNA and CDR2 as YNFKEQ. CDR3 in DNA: TGTGCCAGCAGCCAAGATCTTGGGGAGACCTACGAGCAGTACTTC. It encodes CASSQDLGETYEQYF.

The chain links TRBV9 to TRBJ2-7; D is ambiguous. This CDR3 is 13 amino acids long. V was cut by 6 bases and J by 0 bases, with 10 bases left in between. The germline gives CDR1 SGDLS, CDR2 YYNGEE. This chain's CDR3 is CASNQGPSYEQYF. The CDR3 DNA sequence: TGTGCCAGCAACCAAGGGCCCTCCTACGAGCAGTACTTC.

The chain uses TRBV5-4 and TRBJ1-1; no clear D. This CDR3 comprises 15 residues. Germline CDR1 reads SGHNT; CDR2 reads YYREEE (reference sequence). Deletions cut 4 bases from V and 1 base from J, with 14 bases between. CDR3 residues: CASSMPGGSNTEAFF. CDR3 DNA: TGTGCCAGCAGCATGCCAGGAGGGTCGAACACTGAAGCTTTCTTT.

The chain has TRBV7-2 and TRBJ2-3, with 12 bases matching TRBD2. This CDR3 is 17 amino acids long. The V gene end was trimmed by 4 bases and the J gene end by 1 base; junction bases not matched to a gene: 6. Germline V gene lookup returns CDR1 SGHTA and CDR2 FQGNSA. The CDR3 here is CASSSGLAGSRTDTQYF. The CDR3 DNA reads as TGTGCCAGCAGCTCCGGACTAGCGGGGTCGCGCACAGATACGCAGTATTTT.

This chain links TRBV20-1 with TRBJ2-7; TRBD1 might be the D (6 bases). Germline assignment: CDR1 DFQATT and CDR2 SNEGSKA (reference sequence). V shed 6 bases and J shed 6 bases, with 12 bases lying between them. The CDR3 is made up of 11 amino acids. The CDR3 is CSADQGTEQYF. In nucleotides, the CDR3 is TGCAGTGCCGATCAGGGGACCGAGCAGTACTTC.

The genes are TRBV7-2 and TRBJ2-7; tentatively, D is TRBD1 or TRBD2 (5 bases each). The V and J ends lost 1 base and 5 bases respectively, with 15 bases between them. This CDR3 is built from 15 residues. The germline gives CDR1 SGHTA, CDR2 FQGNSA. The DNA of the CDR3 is TGTGCCAGCAGCTTAGGGCTTGGGGGATCTGACGAGCAGTACTTC. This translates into CASSLGLGGSDEQYF.

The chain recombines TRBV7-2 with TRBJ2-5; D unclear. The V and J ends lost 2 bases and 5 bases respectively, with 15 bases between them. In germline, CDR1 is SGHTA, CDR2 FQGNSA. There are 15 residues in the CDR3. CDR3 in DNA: TGTGCCAGCAGCTTATACACGGCCTCTAGGGAGACCCAGTACTTC. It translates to CASSLYTASRETQYF. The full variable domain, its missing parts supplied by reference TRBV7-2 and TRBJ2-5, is GAGVSQSPSNKVTEKGKDVELRCDPISGHTALYWYRQSLGQGLEFLIYFQGNSAPDKSGLPSDRFSAERTGGSVSTLTIQRTQQEDSAVYLCASSLYTASRETQYFGPGTRLLVL.

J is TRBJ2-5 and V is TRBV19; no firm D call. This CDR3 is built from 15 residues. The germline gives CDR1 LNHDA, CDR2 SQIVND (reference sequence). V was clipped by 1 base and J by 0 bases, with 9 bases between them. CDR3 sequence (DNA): TGTGCCAGTAGTATAGGTATTACGTACCAAGAGACCCAGTACTTC. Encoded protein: CASSIGITYQETQYF.

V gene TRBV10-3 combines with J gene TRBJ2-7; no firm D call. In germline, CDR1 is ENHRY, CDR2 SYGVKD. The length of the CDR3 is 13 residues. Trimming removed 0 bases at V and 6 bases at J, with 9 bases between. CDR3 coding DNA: TGTGCCATCAGTGAGTCGCCCCGTGGCGAGCAGTACTTC. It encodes CAISESPRGEQYF.

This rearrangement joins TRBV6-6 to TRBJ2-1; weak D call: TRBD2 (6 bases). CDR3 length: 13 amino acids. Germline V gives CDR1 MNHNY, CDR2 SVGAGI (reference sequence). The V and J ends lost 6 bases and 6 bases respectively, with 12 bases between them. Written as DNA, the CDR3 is TGTGCCAGCAGGGTAGGAGGGAGCAATGAGCAGTTCTTC. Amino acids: CASRVGGSNEQFF.

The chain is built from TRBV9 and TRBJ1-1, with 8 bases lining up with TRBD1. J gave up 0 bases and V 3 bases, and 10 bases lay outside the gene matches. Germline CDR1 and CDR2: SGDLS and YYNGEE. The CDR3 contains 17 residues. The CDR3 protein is CASSADRALPMNTEAFF. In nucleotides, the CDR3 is TGTGCCAGCAGCGCGGACAGGGCGCTCCCTATGAACACTGAAGCTTTCTTT.

The CDR3 here is CASSLGGGGSPLHF. As DNA, the CDR3 is TGTGCCAGCAGCCTAGGCGGGGGAGGATCACCCCTCCACTTT. V and J are TRBV7-3 and TRBJ1-6; a weak D match, TRBD1 (5 bases). V lost 5 bases and J lost 10, with 15 bases in between. Germline CDR1 is SGHTA and CDR2 is FQGTGA. The CDR3 extends over 14 amino acids.

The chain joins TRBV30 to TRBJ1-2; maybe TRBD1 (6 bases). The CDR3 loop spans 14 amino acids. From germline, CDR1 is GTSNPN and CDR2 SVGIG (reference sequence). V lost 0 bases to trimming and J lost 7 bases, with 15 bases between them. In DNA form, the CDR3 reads TGTGCCTGGAGTGTCACAGGGATTTACTCTGGCTACACCTTC. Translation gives CAWSVTGIYSGYTF.